Presented here are 2 T cell receptor beta chains from one specimen sequenced in a study of T-cell reconstitution after alpha-beta-depleted transplantation in children (dated by TCRdb to the mid-2010s). Library generation was performed with PCR. Sequencing was performed on an Illumina HiSeq 2500. TCR libraries were prepared with molecular barcoding, using unique molecular identifiers to normalize TCRbeta repertoire quantification. In TCRdb, the public reads were trimmed at Q25 with fastp and aligned with MiXCR, with productive beta chains retained. Each record represents a unique CDR3 protein, reported with the most common genes and DNA among its rows. Within this sample are about 1,000,000 distinct CDR3 sequences, with roughly 31% of them counted one time only. The top ten clones comprise roughly 27% of the sample. The meaning of the sample's treatment or condition label: allogeneic hematopoietic cell transplantation with graft depleted of TCRalphabeta T cells and CD19 B cells.

This sample comprised PBMCs, mostly from graft donor cells, obtained 360 days after TCRalphabeta/CD19-depleted stem cell transplant. The receptors come from a boy under three years old who had a stem cell transplant for SCID, so the T cells may come from the graft donor.

This clonotype appeared a few times. V is TRBV28 and J is TRBJ2-5; D is possibly TRBD2 (5 bases). V lost 2 bases, J lost 4 bases, and 11 bases lay in between. This CDR3 comprises 14 residues. The germline CDR1 and CDR2 sequences are MDHEN and SYDVKM. CDR3 bases: TGTGCCAGCAGTTTAGCTAGCTGGGGAGAGACCCAGTACTTC. It encodes CASSLASWGETQYF.

This chain joins TRBV4-3 and TRBJ2-2; 10 bases are shared with TRBD1. Germline CDR1 LGHNA, CDR2 YSLEER. V lost 7 bases, J lost 6 bases, and 8 bases stayed unmatched. This CDR3 has 15 residues. The CDR3 coding sequence is TGCGCCAGCAAGAGACAGGGGGCGGGTTCCGGGGAGCTGTTTTTT. Residues: CASKRQGAGSGELFF.